This TCR beta chain was sequenced in a study of T cell repertoires in cytomegalovirus infection. TCRdb analysed the reads with MiXCR anew, one entry per CDR3 protein. This sample yields around 430,000 distinct CDR3 sequences, of which approximately 42% are seen a single time; approximately 40% belongs to the top ten. Of note for this clonotype: What it recognizes is unknown.

The CDR3 is 13 amino acids. V lost 2 bases and J lost 2, with 6 bases in between. Germline assignment: CDR1 MDHEN and CDR2 SYDVKM. Specimen: cultured PBMCs, collected from culture after CMV antigen stimulation. The rearrangement joins TRBV28 to TRBJ1-2; D remains ambiguous. This TCR was recovered from a human donor in good health (CMV status not recorded). Some clones in this sample may be carry-over from other donors' samples. The CDR3 DNA reads as TGTGCCAGCAGTTTAGTGACAAACTATGGCTACACCTTC. As protein: CASSLVTNYGYTF.